Each of the 30 T cell receptor beta chains below was sequenced from the same sample in a study of CD8 T cells in ankylosing spondylitis. MiXCR, run by TCRdb on the 5' RACE reads, gives a single entry per CDR3 protein. Of about 360,000 distinct CDR3 sequences listed, 14% to 15% are singletons. The specimen was blood, either unsorted or a sorted T cell fraction (not recorded which). The receptors originated from a male donor with ankylosing spondylitis or in good health (not recorded which).

This clonotype was observed a few times. The chain employs TRBV9 and TRBJ1-6; D remains unclear. The germline V gene encodes CDR1 SGDLS and CDR2 YYNGEE. The germline V and J ends were trimmed by 4 bases and 8 bases, with 7 bases remaining between them. The CDR3 contains 12 residues. The CDR3 DNA sequence: TGTGCCAGCAGCAGAGGCGATTCACCCCTCCACTTT. Amino acids: CASSRGDSPLHF. The complete variable domain, with remaining parts taken from reference TRBV9 and TRBJ1-6, reads DSGVTQTPKHLITATGQRVTLRCSPRSGDLSVYWYQQSLDQGLQFLIQYYNGEERAKGNILERFSAQQFPDLHSELNLSSLELGDSALYFCASSRGDSPLHFGNGTRLTVT.

This clonotype was detected a few times. The V call is TRBV4-1, the J call TRBJ2-5; 7 bases match TRBD1. The length of the CDR3 is 16 residues. J lost 5 bases, V lost 4 bases, and 13 bases had no gene match. Germline V gene lookup returns CDR1 MGHRA and CDR2 YSYEKL. CDR3 in amino acids: CASSLISTGPQETQYF. CDR3 DNA sequence: TGCGCCAGCAGCCTAATATCGACAGGGCCGCAGGAGACCCAGTACTTC.

This clonotype was counted only a few times. The rearrangement joins TRBV5-1 to TRBJ2-2; TRBD2 aligns across 9 bases. The CDR3 runs to 20 residues. Germline loops: CDR1 SGHRS, CDR2 YFSETQ. Germline trimming cut 0 bases from V and 5 bases from J; bases unmatched to any gene: 17. CDR3 loop: CASSLDLATSGPSGTGELFF. Written as DNA, the CDR3 is TGCGCCAGCAGCTTGGACTTGGCGACTAGCGGTCCCTCGGGAACCGGGGAGCTGTTTTTT.

The V and J genes are TRBV24-1 and TRBJ2-1; 10 bases align to TRBD2. The V segment lost 4 bases and the J segment 5 bases; nucleotides outside the gene matches: 4. The germline V gene has CDR1 KGHDR and CDR2 SFDVKD. The CDR3 contains 15 residues. The CDR3 nucleotides are TGTGCCACCAGTGAGGCTAGCGGGGGTCACAATGAGCAGTTCTTC. Amino acid sequence: CATSEASGGHNEQFF.

The table lists this clonotype with a few counts. CDR3 in amino acids: CASSGDAPYNEQFF. The DNA of the CDR3 is TGTGCCAGCAGTGGGGACGCCCCTTACAATGAGCAGTTCTTC. This rearrangement joins TRBV2 to TRBJ2-1; D possibly uses TRBD1 or TRBD2 (5 bases each). This CDR3 spans 14 amino acids. Germline CDR1 reads SNHLY; CDR2 reads FYNNEI. The V gene lost 4 bases and the J gene lost 4 bases, with 11 bases spanning the gap.

This clonotype was counted between two and nine times. The rearrangement uses TRBV7-9 and TRBJ2-5, with D maybe TRBD1 (6 bases). In germline, CDR1 is SEHNR, CDR2 FQNEAQ (reference sequence). The CDR3 covers 13 residues. The V gene lost 6 bases and the J gene lost 4 bases, with 12 bases spanning the gap. The CDR3 region has the DNA TGTGCCAGCAGTTCTCAGGGGACAGAGACCCAGTACTTC. Translation: CASSSQGTETQYF.

The chain has TRBV21-1 and TRBJ1-2. TRBV21-1 is tagged as a pseudogene. The CDR3 sequence is 12 residues long. CDR3 sequence reads: CASSGGFGGYTF. The CDR3 DNA follows: TGTGCCAGCAGCGGAGGTTTCGGTGGCTACACCTTC.

The chain uses TRBV21-1 and TRBJ2-1; TRBD2 reflects the table's D call only, with no check against the DNA. TRBV21-1 is designated a pseudogene. CDR3 length equals 15 residues. In DNA, the CDR3 is TGTGCTCCCCAAAGGGAAGCGGGAGGGCCGGCTGAGCAGTTCTTC. Translation: CAPQREAGGPAEQFF.

This clonotype was picked up many times. This chain uses TRBV12-3 or TRBV12-4 with TRBJ1-1, with D tentatively TRBD1 (5 bases). CDR3 length: 14 amino acids. Trimming took 2 bases from V and 7 from J, leaving 14 bases between them. CDR3 in DNA: TGTGCCAGCAGTTTAACCCCCGGGGCAAGTGAAGCTTTCTTT. Translated: CASSLTPGASEAFF.

The rearrangement uses TRBV29-1 and TRBJ2-7; maybe TRBD2 (6 bases). The CDR3 is 13 amino acids. Trimming removed 7 bases at V and 2 bases at J, with 15 bases between. The V gene's germline CDR1 is SQVTM and CDR2 ANQGSEA. DNA of the CDR3: TGCAGCGCCGACCAAGGGACTCCCTACGAGCAGTACTTC. This gives the protein CSADQGTPYEQYF.

This clonotype was seen more than once but under ten times. This chain joins TRBV18 and TRBJ2-7; D call uncertain. Trimming took 2 bases from V and 7 from J, leaving 12 bases between them. The CDR3 sequence is 13 residues long. CDR1 is KGHSH and CDR2 is LQKENI in the germline V gene. The CDR3 here is CASSPSGPREQYF. The CDR3 region has the DNA TGTGCCAGCTCACCATCCGGGCCTCGAGAGCAGTACTTC. Complete variable domain (other parts from reference TRBV18 and TRBJ2-7): NAGVMQNPRHLVRRRGQEARLRCSPMKGHSHVYWYRQLPEEGLKFMVYLQKENIIDESGMPKERFSAEFPKEGPSILRIQQVVRGDSAAYFCASSPSGPREQYFGPGTRLTVT.

V gene TRBV6-2 or TRBV6-3 combines with J gene TRBJ2-7, with 10 bases lining up with TRBD2. The CDR3 has 15 amino acids. The J segment lost 4 bases and the V segment lost 5 bases, leaving 8 bases of the junction unmatched. Per germline, CDR1 MNHEY and CDR2 SVGEGT. Written as DNA, the CDR3 is TGTGCCAGCAGTGAGTTGGGACTAGCGACTTACGAGCAGTACTTC. Its protein is CASSELGLATYEQYF.

The chain links TRBV18 to TRBJ2-3; D ambiguous. The ends were cut back, 3 bases at V and 0 bases at J, with 10 bases in the middle. This CDR3 spans 15 amino acids. Germline V gene sequence: CDR1 KGHSH, CDR2 LQKENI. The CDR3 DNA reads as TGTGCCAGCTCACCTTCCGTGGGAAGCACAGATACGCAGTATTTT. Amino acid sequence: CASSPSVGSTDTQYF.

Ten or more counts support this clonotype. The chain uses TRBV20-1 and TRBJ2-1; the match to TRBD2 covers 10 bases. V was pared by 3 bases and J by 7 bases, with 6 bases of the junction left unmatched. Germline lookup yields CDR1 DFQATT and CDR2 SNEGSKA (reference sequence). This CDR3 contains 14 residues. DNA for the CDR3: TGCAGTGCTAGTCTAGCGGGAGCTCCGAATGAGCAGTTCTTC. Protein sequence: CSASLAGAPNEQFF.

The table lists this clonotype with a few counts. The V call is TRBV28, the J call TRBJ2-3, with 10 positions matching TRBD1. The CDR3 totals 15 residues. J was trimmed by 3 bases and V by 4 bases; bases with no gene match: 4. CDR1 is MDHEN, CDR2 SYDVKM, per germline. CDR3 protein: CASSYAGQGTDTQYF. CDR3 sequence (DNA): TGTGCCAGCAGTTACGCGGGACAGGGGACAGATACGCAGTATTTT.

The chain has TRBV12-3 or TRBV12-4 and TRBJ1-1; possible D gene TRBD1, 5 bases. The CDR3 is 13 residues long. Trimming left V 3 bases short and J 4 bases short, with 9 bases between. CDR3 sequence: CASSFRESTEAFF. CDR3 DNA sequence: TGTGCCAGCAGTTTCAGGGAATCCACTGAAGCTTTCTTT.

The chain is built from TRBV20-1 and TRBJ2-3; D is possibly TRBD2 (5 bases). Germline CDR1 is DFQATT and CDR2 is SNEGSKA (reference sequence). With 0 bases removed from V and 3 bases from J, the gap between germline ends came to 16 bases. This CDR3 is built from 16 residues. CDR3 loop: CSARDMEASWTDTQYF. CDR3 coding DNA: TGCAGTGCTAGAGATATGGAGGCCAGTTGGACAGATACGCAGTATTTT.

This clonotype has just a few counts. The rearrangement joins TRBV10-3 to TRBJ2-7; 7 bases agree with TRBD2. V lost 7 bases and J lost 0; bases outside the gene matches: 9. Germline CDR1 reads ENHRY; CDR2 reads SYGVKD. CDR3 length: 15 residues. The CDR3 nucleotides read TGTGCCATCACCTCCGGGCGGGGGACCTCCTACGAGCAGTACTTC. This translates into CAITSGRGTSYEQYF.

V usage is TRBV30 and J usage is TRBJ2-2, with D possibly TRBD2 on 6 matching bases. The CDR3 runs to 16 residues. Germline V gives CDR1 GTSNPN, CDR2 SVGIG (reference sequence). Trimming cost V 5 bases and J 0 bases, with 16 bases left between them. The CDR3 protein is CAWGSGGPANTGELFF. The DNA for the CDR3 is TGTGCCTGGGGCTCCGGGGGACCCGCGAACACCGGGGAGCTGTTTTTT. Using reference TRBV30 and TRBJ2-2 for the parts outside the CDR3, the full variable domain is SQTIHQWPATLVQPVGSPLSLECTVEGTSNPNLYWYRQAAGRGLQLLFYSVGIGQISSEVPQNLSASRPQDRQFILSSKKLLLSDSGFYLCAWGSGGPANTGELFFGEGSRLTVL.

The chain combines TRBV7-2 with TRBJ2-2, with 7 bases fitting TRBD1. This CDR3 region has 16 residues. The germline gives CDR1 SGHTA, CDR2 FQGNSA. Unmatched junction bases numbered 13, after V lost 7 bases and J lost 5 bases. The CDR3 sequence: CASKPPRAGGTGELFF. The CDR3 coding sequence is TGTGCCAGCAAACCCCCCCGAGCAGGGGGTACCGGGGAGCTGTTTTTT.

This clonotype came up a few times. The chain joins TRBV6-1 to TRBJ2-5, with a tentative D call TRBD1 (5 bases). Germline V gives CDR1 MNHNS, CDR2 SASEGT. This CDR3 contains 14 residues. The ends were cut back, 7 bases at V and 1 base at J, with 13 bases in the middle. In DNA form, the CDR3 reads TGTGCCAGCAAAGCCCACAGGCGCCAAGAGACCCAGTACTTC. This sequence encodes CASKAHRRQETQYF.

This clonotype appeared a few times. This rearrangement joins TRBV29-1 to TRBJ2-1, with 9 bases lining up with TRBD2. CDR1 is SQVTM, CDR2 ANQGSEA, per germline. The CDR3 totals 14 residues. Trimming removed 5 bases from V and 5 bases from J; junction bases left unmatched: 7. The CDR3 coding sequence is TGCAGCGTTTCCGGGACTAGCAATGACAATGAGCAGTTCTTC. Its protein product is CSVSGTSNDNEQFF.

Only a few counts were recorded for this clonotype. V usage is TRBV5-6 and J usage is TRBJ1-1, with 7 nucleotides matching TRBD1. With 0 bases clipped from V and 11 bases from J, the junction kept 7 bases outside the gene matches. This CDR3 region has 13 residues. The germline V gene has CDR1 SGHDT and CDR2 YYEEEE. CDR3 in amino acids: CASSLGTGQMAFF. The CDR3 nucleotides read TGTGCCAGCAGCTTGGGGACAGGACAGATGGCTTTCTTT.

This clonotype was found a few times. The rearrangement joins TRBV5-1 to TRBJ1-1; tentative D call: TRBD1 (6 bases). The CDR3 is 14 amino acids. Germline values: CDR1 SGHRS, CDR2 YFSETQ. Trimming took 2 bases from V and 6 from J, leaving 14 bases between them. CDR3 sequence (DNA): TGCGCCAGCAGCTTAGGACAGCCGGCGCCTGAAGCTTTCTTT. Protein: CASSLGQPAPEAFF.

The rearrangement uses TRBV6-1 and TRBJ2-1; D is ambiguous. CDR3 length: 15 amino acids. Looked up from germline, CDR1 is MNHNS and CDR2 is SASEGT. The V gene lost 6 bases and the J gene lost 6 bases, with 18 bases spanning the gap. The CDR3 bases are TGTGCCAGCAGCCGAGAACATAGAATCGGCAATGAGCAGTTCTTC. Translating it yields CASSREHRIGNEQFF.

The genes are TRBV12-3 or TRBV12-4 and TRBJ2-6, with D hard to call. The CDR3 sequence is 16 residues long. Trimming removed 5 bases from V and 4 bases from J, with 15 bases in between. This CDR3 reads CASSPFRALGANVLTF. CDR3 in DNA: TGTGCCAGCAGTCCCTTTAGGGCTTTGGGGGCCAACGTCCTGACTTTC.

This clonotype has just a few counts. The V and J genes are TRBV5-1 and TRBJ1-1; D perhaps matches TRBD1 (6 bases). The V gene's germline CDR1 is SGHRS and CDR2 YFSETQ. CDR3 length equals 13 residues. V lost 3 bases to trimming and J lost 10 bases, with 16 bases between them. The CDR3 is CASSSGTSPLAFF. CDR3 in DNA: TGCGCCAGCAGCTCTGGGACATCACCGTTAGCTTTCTTT. The entire variable domain, with the rest obtained from reference TRBV5-1 and TRBJ1-1, is as follows: KAGVTQTPRYLIKTRGQQVTLSCSPISGHRSVSWYQQTPGQGLQFLFEYFSETQRNKGNFPGRFSGRQFSNSRSEMNVSTLELGDSALYLCASSSGTSPLAFFGQGTRLTVV.

The genes are TRBV6-1 and TRBJ2-5, with 8 nucleotides matching TRBD2. V was clipped by 3 bases and J by 5 bases; unmatched bases: 5. The CDR3 loop spans 14 amino acids. In germline, CDR1 is MNHNS, CDR2 SASEGT. The CDR3 DNA reads as TGTGCCAGCAGTGACAGGACTAGCACCGAGACCCAGTACTTC. This encodes CASSDRTSTETQYF.

This clonotype was seen a handful of times. V usage is TRBV20-1 and J usage is TRBJ2-5, with 11 bases identical to TRBD1. Trimming cost V 3 bases and J 5 bases; bases outside gene matches: 2. Germline CDR1 reads DFQATT; CDR2 reads SNEGSKA (reference sequence). CDR3 length equals 13 residues. The CDR3 loop reads CSARDRGLETQYF. The CDR3 DNA is TGCAGTGCTAGGGACAGGGGGCTGGAGACCCAGTACTTC.

The chain combines TRBV10-1 with TRBJ2-1, with D maybe TRBD2 (5 bases). V was shortened by 0 bases and J by 2 bases, with 11 bases between the two germline ends. This CDR3 spans 16 amino acids. Germline loops: CDR1 WNHNN, CDR2 SYGVQD (reference sequence). In DNA form, the CDR3 reads TGCGCCAGCAGTGAGTCGGCAGCGGCAACCTACAATGAGCAGTTCTTC. Translated: CASSESAAATYNEQFF.